This entry features one T cell receptor (beta chain) sequence. This record comes from a study of cytomegalovirus exposure and HLA in healthy donors. Data came from immunoSEQ multiplex PCR; TCRdb stores just in-frame clones and leaves some out. The data hold roughly 70,000 clones, with approximately 97% observed a single time. The CDR3 is made up of 11 amino acids. Germline loops: CDR1 SNHLY, CDR2 FYNNEI. Trimming pared 8 bases from V and 7 bases from J, leaving 9 bases between. The V gene is TRBV2, the J gene TRBJ2-1; D may be TRBD2 (5 bases). The TCR sequence derives from a woman under 30 in good health and CMV-seropositive. The sequenced material came from PBMCs. The CDR3 nucleotides are TGTGCCAGCCTCAAGCGGAATGAGCAGTTCTTC. As protein: CASLKRNEQFF.